This TCR beta chain was recovered during a study of blood T cell repertoires in COVID-19. Sequencing was performed with immunoSEQ multiplex PCR; in TCRdb, only in-frame clones are kept and a portion is missing. Altogether 150,000 to 200,000 clones are present, 70% to 90% being singletons, with the ten largest covering around 2.6%. V shed 5 bases, J shed 4 bases, and the junction held 4 bases outside the gene matches. Germline V gene lookup returns CDR1 MNHEY and CDR2 SVGAGI. There are 13 residues in the CDR3. The rearrangement joins TRBV6-5 to TRBJ2-5; 7 nucleotides agree with TRBD1. This receptor was identified in a man in his forties or fifties with active or convalescent COVID-19. Sequencing input: peripheral blood. The CDR3 DNA reads as TGTGCCAGCAGTCAGACAGGGCGAGAGACCCAGTACTTC. Translating gives CASSQTGRETQYF.